The T cell receptor (beta chain) under discussion was sequenced for a study of blood T cell repertoires in COVID-19. Across the study: Donors in the United States, Italy and Spain gave samples during acute or convalescent COVID-19. Sources were T cells, B-cell-depleted T cells, or PBMCs; the material itself was cDNA or gDNA.

In the original workflow: Scientists estimated how many nucleated cells there were by amplifying reference gene primers. Produced via immunoSEQ multiplex PCR; TCRdb's table is partial and in-frame only. From that table come the V and J calls and clone size; the DNA was used to work out D and trimming. The table includes around 500,000 clones, 75% to 90% detected once. The sequenced material came from peripheral blood. The sequence was collected from a human donor in a cohort sampled during active COVID-19.

The CDR3 here is CASSPLAGVYNEQFF. For the CDR3, the DNA is TGTGCCAGCAGTCCTCTAGCGGGAGTATATAATGAGCAGTTCTTC. This sequence joins TRBV6-5 and TRBJ2-1; 10 nucleotides match TRBD2. This CDR3 is 15 amino acids long. CDR1 and CDR2 from the germline V gene are MNHEY and SVGAGI. V was pared by 5 bases and J by 7 bases, with 8 bases of the junction left unmatched.